This T cell receptor (beta chain) comes out of a study of PD-L1 blockade in urothelial cancer. About the research overall: Among blood samples, the median T cell count was some 150,000. Findings and caveats of the study: When pretreatment blood TCR clonality was below the median, it predicted better survival.

With regard to this clone: What it binds is unknown.

The assay was immunoSEQ multiplex PCR, and TCRdb's table has in-frame clones only and misses some. Of more than 85,000 clones listed, about 90% were seen once; the top ten hold about 0.92%. Each patient contributed between 1 and 8 total time points of blood mononuclear cells, pretreatment and during treatment. This specimen was PBMCs, taken around atezolizumab (anti-PD-L1) treatment. The receptor was derived from an elderly woman with urothelial cancer.

CDR3 region: CASSLLVSGSSGTGELFF. The CDR3 coding sequence is TGTGCCAGCAGCCTACTGGTCAGCGGGAGTAGTGGCACCGGGGAGCTGTTTTTT. The J gene is TRBJ2-2, the V gene TRBV7-3; 8 positions match TRBD2. The CDR3 loop spans 18 amino acids. V gave up 5 bases and J gave up 4 bases; unmatched junction bases: 15. CDR1 SGHTA and CDR2 FQGTGA come from the germline V gene.